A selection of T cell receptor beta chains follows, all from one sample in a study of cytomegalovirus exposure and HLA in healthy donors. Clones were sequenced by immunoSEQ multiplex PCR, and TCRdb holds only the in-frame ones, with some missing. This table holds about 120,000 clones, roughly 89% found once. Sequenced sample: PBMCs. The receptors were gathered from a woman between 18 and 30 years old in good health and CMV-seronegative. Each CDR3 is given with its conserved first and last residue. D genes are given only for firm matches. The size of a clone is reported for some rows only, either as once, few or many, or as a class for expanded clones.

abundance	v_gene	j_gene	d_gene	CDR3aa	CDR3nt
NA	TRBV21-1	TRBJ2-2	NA	CASTPCRQKSYTGELFF	TGTGCCAGCACCCCCTGCCGACAGAAAAGTTACACCGGGGAGCTGTTTTTT
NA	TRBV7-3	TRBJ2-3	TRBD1	CASSSTGAVTDTQYF	TGTGCCAGCAGCTCGACAGGGGCAGTCACAGATACGCAGTATTTT
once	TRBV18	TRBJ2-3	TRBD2	CASSPGLAGMGDTQYF	TGTGCCAGCTCCCCGGGACTAGCGGGGATGGGGGATACGCAGTATTTT
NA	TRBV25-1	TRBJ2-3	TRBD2	CASSELGRGAADTQYF	TGTGCCAGCAGTGAATTGGGGCGGGGGGCAGCTGATACGCAGTATTTT
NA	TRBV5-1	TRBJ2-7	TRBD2	CASSLGLAGTYEQYF	TGCGCCAGCAGCCTAGGACTAGCGGGGACATACGAGCAGTACTTC
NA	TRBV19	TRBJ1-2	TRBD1	CASSWTGDNYGYTF	TGTGCCAGCTCTTGGACAGGGGACAACTATGGCTACACCTTC
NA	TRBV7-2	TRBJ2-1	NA	CASSLGLYNEQFF	TGTGCCAGCAGCTTAGGACTATACAATGAGCAGTTCTTC
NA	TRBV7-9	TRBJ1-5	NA	CASSTAGNNQPQHF	TGTGCCAGCAGCACAGCAGGGAATAATCAGCCCCAGCATTTT
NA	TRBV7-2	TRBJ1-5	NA	CASSKLAGQYQPQHF	TGTGCCAGCAGCAAACTTGCTGGGCAATATCAGCCCCAGCATTTT
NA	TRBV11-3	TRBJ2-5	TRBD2	CASSLGLAGGNQETQYF	TGTGCCAGCAGCCTTGGACTAGCGGGGGGGAACCAAGAGACCCAGTACTTC
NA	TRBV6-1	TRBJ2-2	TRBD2	CATRSGYHTGELFF	TGTGCCACCCGTAGCGGGTACCACACCGGGGAGCTGTTTTTT
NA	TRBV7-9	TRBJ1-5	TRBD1	CASSLGTGFQPQHF	TGTGCCAGCAGCTTGGGGACAGGGTTTCAGCCCCAGCATTTT
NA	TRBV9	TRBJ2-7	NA	CASSVGDSSSYEQYF	TGTGCCAGCAGCGTAGGTGATAGCTCATCCTACGAGCAGTACTTC
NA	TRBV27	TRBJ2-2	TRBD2	CASRPSGLAGGLAGELFF	TGTGCCAGCAGACCTTCGGGACTAGCGGGGGGGCTAGCCGGGGAGCTGTTTTTT
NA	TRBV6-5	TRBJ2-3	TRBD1	CATRTGRITDTQYF	TGTGCCACCCGGACAGGGAGAATCACAGATACGCAGTATTTT
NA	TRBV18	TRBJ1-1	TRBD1	CASSQRQGNTEAFF	TGTGCCAGCTCACAGAGACAGGGAAACACTGAAGCTTTCTTT
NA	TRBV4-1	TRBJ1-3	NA	CASSQVSDLSGNTIYF	TGCGCCAGCAGCCAAGTCTCGGACTTATCTGGAAACACCATATATTTT
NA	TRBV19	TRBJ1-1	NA	CASSTQENTEAFF	TGTGCCAGTAGTACACAGGAGAACACTGAAGCTTTCTTT
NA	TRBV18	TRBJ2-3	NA	CASSLGPGRSDTQYF	TGTGCCAGCTCACTTGGGCCGGGGAGATCCGATACGCAGTATTTT
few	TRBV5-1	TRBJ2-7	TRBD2	CATGTNPYEQYF	TGCGCCACCGGGACTAACCCCTACGAGCAGTACTTC
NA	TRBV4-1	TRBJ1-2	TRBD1	CASSQGRGPTHGYTF	TGCGCCAGCAGCCAAGGCAGGGGGCCGACCCATGGCTACACCTTC
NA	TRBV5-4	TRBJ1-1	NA	CASSLEGTEAFF	TGTGCCAGCAGCTTGGAGGGGACTGAAGCTTTCTTT
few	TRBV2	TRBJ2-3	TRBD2	CASRVAGGPLSTQYF	TGTGCCAGCAGGGTAGCGGGGGGGCCTTTATCTACGCAGTATTTT
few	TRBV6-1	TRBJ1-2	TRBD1	CASSEGQGYRYGYTF	TGTGCCAGCAGTGAAGGACAGGGTTATCGGTATGGCTACACCTTC
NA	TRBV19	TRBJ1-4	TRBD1	CASSRGQGNEKLFF	TGTGCCAGTAGCCGGGGACAGGGTAATGAAAAACTGTTTTTT
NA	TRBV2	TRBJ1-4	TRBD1	CASQSLGQGSQLFF	TGTGCCAGCCAATCCCTGGGACAGGGGTCGCAACTGTTTTTT